Sequencing of this TCR beta chain was carried out in a study of beta chain features in type 1 diabetes. In this sample, this clone turned up many times. Investigators reverse transcribed all isolated RNA, so they sequenced expressed TCRB transcripts. Only in-frame clones appear in the TCRdb table, and some are missing; sequencing was by immunoSEQ multiplex PCR. The sample lists 150,000 to 160,000 clones, 8.5% to 14% occurring once. The CDR3 totals 14 residues. V lost 6 bases and J 1 base, leaving 12 bases between the germline ends. Germline CDR1 and CDR2: SNHLY and FYNNEI. The chain is built from TRBV2 and TRBJ1-1; D uncertain. The receptor comes from a young man in good health. The material sequenced was central memory CD4+ T cells from blood. This CDR3 is CASRKVVPNTEAFF. The CDR3 region has the DNA TGTGCCAGCAGAAAAGTCGTGCCGAACACTGAAGCTTTCTTT.